Sequencing of this TCR beta chain was carried out in a study of blood T cell repertoires in COVID-19. Generated by immunoSEQ multiplex PCR, the TCRdb table keeps only in-frame clones and is missing some. The sample yields 410,000 or so clones, roughly 90% seen once. The V and J ends lost 3 bases and 3 bases respectively, with 12 bases between them. Germline CDR1 LGHDT, CDR2 YNNKEL (reference sequence). CDR3 length: 15 residues. This TCR derives from a woman younger than 45 with active or convalescent COVID-19. The sequencing input was peripheral blood. This sequence joins TRBV3-1 (or the pseudogene TRBV3-2) and TRBJ1-5, with D maybe TRBD1 (6 bases). The CDR3 DNA reads as TGTGCCAGCAGCCAGGGGACACCAAACAATCAGCCCCAGCATTTT. Encoded protein: CASSQGTPNNQPQHF.